This TCR beta chain was identified in a study of shared clonotypes between healthy human individuals. General study results and limits: Tissue TCR repertoires likely differ from these blood-only repertoires.

Authors' processing steps: Junction-only immunoSEQ sequences carried no quality scores, so filtering differed. The data were produced by immunoSEQ multiplex PCR, yet TCRdb's version contains in-frame clones alone and is incomplete. V and J calls plus clone size are reproduced from that table; the DNA served to infer D and trimming. Among roughly 2.5 million clones listed, approximately 90% were seen once. Comment on this clone: Its matching antigen is unknown. Other nucleotide sequences in the sample specify the same CDR3.

V gave up 0 bases and J gave up 6 bases, with 4 bases separating them. CDR3 length: 12 amino acids. Germline V gives CDR1 SGHAT, CDR2 FQNNGV. The genes are TRBV11-2 and TRBJ2-3; D remains ambiguous. This TCR was recovered from a young man in good health. The sample comprised naive CD4+ T cells sorted from blood. The subset is: CD45RA+ positively selected. The CDR3 here is CASSLDRDTQYF. The CDR3 DNA follows: TGTGCCAGCAGCTTAGATCGTGATACGCAGTATTTT. Filled out from reference TRBV11-2 and TRBJ2-3, the complete variable domain reads EAGVAQSPRYKIIEKRQSVAFWCNPISGHATLYWYQQILGQGPKLLIQFQNNGVVDDSQLPKDRFSAERLKGVDSTLKIQPAKLEDSAVYLCASSLDRDTQYFGPGTRLTVL.